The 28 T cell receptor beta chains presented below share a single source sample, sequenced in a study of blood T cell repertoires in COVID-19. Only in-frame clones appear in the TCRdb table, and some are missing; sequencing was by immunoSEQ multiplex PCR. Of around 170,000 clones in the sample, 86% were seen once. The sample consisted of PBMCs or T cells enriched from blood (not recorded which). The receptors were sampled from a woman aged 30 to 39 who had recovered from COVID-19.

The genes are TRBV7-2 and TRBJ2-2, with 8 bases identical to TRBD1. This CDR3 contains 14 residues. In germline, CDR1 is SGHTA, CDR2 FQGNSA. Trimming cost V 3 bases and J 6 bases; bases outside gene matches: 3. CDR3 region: CASSLDRDSGELFF. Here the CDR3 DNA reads TGTGCCAGCAGCTTGGACAGGGATTCCGGGGAGCTGTTTTTT.

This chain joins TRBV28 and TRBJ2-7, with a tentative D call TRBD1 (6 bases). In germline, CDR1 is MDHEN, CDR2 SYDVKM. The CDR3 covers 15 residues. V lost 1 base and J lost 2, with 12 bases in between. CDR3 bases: TGTGCCAGCAGTTTATTGACAGGAGTGGCCTACGAGCAGTACTTC. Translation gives CASSLLTGVAYEQYF.

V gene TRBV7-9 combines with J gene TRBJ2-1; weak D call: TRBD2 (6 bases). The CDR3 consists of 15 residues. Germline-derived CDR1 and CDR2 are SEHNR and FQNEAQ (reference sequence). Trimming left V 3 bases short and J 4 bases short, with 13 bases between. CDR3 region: CASSFGRELYNEQFF. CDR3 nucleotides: TGTGCCAGCAGCTTTGGTCGGGAGTTATACAATGAGCAGTTCTTC.

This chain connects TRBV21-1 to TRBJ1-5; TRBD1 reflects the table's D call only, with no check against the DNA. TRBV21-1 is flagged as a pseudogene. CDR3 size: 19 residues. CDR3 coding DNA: TGTGCCAGCACCCCTGCCGGGACAGGGTTTGGCCCTTACAATCAGCCCCAGCATTTT. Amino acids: CASTPAGTGFGPYNQPQHF.

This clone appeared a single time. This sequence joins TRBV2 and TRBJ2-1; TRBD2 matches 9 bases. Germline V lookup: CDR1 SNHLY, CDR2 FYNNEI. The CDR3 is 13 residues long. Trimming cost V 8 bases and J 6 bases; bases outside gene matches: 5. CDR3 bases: TGTGCCAGCCGGCTAGCGGGGAGCAATGAGCAGTTCTTC. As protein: CASRLAGSNEQFF.

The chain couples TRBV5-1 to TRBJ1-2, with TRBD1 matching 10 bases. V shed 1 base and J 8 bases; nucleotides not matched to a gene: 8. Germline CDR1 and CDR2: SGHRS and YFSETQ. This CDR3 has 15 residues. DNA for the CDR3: TGCGCCAGCAGCTTGTCCACCGGGACAGGGGAAGGCTACACCTTC. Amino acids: CASSLSTGTGEGYTF.

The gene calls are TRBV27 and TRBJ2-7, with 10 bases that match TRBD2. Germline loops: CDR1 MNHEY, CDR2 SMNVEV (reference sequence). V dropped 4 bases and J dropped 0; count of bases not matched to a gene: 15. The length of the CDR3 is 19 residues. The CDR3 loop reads CASSYGRPGASGSSYEQYF. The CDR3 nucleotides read TGTGCCAGCAGTTATGGCCGACCGGGTGCTAGCGGGAGCTCCTACGAGCAGTACTTC.

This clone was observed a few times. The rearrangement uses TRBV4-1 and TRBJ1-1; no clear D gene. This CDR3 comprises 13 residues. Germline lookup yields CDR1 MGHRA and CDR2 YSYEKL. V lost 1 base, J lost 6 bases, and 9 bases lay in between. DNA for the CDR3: TGCGCCAGCAGCCAAGCGCGAGCTTCTGAAGCTTTCTTT. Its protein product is CASSQARASEAFF.

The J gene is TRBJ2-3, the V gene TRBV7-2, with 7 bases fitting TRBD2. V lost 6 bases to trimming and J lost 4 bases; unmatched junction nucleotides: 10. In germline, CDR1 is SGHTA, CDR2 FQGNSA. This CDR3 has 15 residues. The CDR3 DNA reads TGTGCCAGCAGAAGACTAGCCTCACAGGCAGATACGCAGTATTTT. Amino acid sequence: CASRRLASQADTQYF. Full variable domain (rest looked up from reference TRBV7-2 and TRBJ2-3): GAGVSQSPSNKVTEKGKDVELRCDPISGHTALYWYRQSLGQGLEFLIYFQGNSAPDKSGLPSDRFSAERTGGSVSTLTIQRTQQEDSAVYLCASRRLASQADTQYFGPGTRLTVL.

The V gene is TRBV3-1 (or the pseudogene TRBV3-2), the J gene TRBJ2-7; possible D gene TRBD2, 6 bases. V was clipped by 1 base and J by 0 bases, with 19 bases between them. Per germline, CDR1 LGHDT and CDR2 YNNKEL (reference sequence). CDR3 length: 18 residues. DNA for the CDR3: TGTGCCAGCAGCCAAGTCCCTTCGACTAGTGAGAGCTCCTACGAGCAGTACTTC. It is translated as CASSQVPSTSESSYEQYF.

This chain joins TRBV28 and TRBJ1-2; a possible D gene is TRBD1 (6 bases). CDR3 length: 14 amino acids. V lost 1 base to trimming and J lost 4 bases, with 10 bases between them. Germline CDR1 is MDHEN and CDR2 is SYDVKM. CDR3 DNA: TGTGCCAGCAGTTTATTCACAGGGCTCTATGGCTACACCTTC. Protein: CASSLFTGLYGYTF.

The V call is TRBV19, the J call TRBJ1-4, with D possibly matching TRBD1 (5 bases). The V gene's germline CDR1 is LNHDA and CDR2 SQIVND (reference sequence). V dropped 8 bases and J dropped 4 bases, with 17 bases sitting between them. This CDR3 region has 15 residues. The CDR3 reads CASPPLQESNEKLFF. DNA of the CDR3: TGTGCCAGTCCCCCCCTACAGGAAAGTAATGAAAAACTGTTTTTT.

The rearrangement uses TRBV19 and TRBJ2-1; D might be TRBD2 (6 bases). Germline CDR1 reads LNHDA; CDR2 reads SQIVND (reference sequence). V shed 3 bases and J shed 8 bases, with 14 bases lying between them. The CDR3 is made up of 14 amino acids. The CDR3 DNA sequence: TGTGCCAGTAGTATGGTGACTAGAGCCCATGAGCAGTTCTTC. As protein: CASSMVTRAHEQFF.

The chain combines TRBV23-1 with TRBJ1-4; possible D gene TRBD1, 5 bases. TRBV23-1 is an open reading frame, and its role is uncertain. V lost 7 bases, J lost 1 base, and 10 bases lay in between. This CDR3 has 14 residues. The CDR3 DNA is TGCGCCAGCATTAGGGGAAAAACTAATGAAAAACTGTTTTTT. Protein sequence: CASIRGKTNEKLFF.

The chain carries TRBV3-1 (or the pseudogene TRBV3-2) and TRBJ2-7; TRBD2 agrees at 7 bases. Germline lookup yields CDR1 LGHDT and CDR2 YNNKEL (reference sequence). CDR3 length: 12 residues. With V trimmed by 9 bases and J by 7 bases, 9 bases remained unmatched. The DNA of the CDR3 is TGTGCCAGTAAAGCACCCGGGGGGGAGCAGTACTTC. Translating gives CASKAPGGEQYF.

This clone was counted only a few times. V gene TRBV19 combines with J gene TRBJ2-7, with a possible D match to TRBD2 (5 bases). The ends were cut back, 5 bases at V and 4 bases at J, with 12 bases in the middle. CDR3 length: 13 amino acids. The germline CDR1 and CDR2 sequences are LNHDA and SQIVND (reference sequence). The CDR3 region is CASSAGNPYEQYF. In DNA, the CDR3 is TGTGCCAGTAGTGCCGGGAACCCGTACGAGCAGTACTTC.

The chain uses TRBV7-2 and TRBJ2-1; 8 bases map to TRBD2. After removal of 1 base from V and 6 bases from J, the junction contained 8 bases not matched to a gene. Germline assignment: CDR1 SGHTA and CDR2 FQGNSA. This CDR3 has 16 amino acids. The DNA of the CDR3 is TGTGCCAGCAGCTTAGATGGAGCGGGAGTATTCAATGAGCAGTTCTTC. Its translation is CASSLDGAGVFNEQFF.

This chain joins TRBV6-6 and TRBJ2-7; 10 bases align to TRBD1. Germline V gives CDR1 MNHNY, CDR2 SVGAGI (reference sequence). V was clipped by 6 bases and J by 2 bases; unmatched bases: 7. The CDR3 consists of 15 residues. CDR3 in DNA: TGTGCCAGCAGCCTTGGACAGGGGGGGACCTACGAGCAGTACTTC. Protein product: CASSLGQGGTYEQYF.

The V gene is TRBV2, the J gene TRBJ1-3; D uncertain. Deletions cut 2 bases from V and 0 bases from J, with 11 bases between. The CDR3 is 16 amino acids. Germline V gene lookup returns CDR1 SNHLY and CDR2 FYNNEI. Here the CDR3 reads CASSEWARSSGNTIYF. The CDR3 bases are TGTGCCAGCAGTGAATGGGCCCGAAGCTCTGGAAACACCATATATTTT.

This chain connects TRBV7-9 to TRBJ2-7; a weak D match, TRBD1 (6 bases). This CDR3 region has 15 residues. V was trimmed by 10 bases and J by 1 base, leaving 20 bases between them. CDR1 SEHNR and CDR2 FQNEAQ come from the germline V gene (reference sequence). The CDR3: CATNGRQANSYEQYF. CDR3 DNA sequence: TGTGCCACCAATGGTAGACAGGCCAATTCCTACGAGCAGTACTTC.

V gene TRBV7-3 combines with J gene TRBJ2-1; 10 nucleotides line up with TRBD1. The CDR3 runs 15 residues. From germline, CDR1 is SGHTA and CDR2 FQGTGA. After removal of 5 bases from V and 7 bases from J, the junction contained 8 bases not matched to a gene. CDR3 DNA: TGTGCCAGCAGCCCCGGGACAGGGGAATGGAATGAGCAGTTCTTC. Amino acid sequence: CASSPGTGEWNEQFF.

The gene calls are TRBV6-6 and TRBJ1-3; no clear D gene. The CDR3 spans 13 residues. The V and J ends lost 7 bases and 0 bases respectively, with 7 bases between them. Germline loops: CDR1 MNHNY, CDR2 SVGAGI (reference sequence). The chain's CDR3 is CASIPSSGNTIYF. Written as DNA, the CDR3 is TGTGCCAGCATCCCGAGCTCTGGAAACACCATATATTTT.

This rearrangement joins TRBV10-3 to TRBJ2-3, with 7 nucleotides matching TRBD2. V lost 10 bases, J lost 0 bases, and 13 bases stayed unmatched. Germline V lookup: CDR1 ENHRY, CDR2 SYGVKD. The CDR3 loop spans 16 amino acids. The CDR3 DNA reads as TGTGCCACAACCCGGGAGGCGGGTACTAGCACAGATACGCAGTATTTT. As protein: CATTREAGTSTDTQYF.

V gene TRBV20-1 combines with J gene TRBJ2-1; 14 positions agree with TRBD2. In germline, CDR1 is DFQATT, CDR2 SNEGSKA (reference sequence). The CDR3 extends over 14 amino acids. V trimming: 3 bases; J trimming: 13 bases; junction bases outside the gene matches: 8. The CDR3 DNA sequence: TGCAGTGCTAGTTCCCCGGGACTAGCGGGGGAACAGTTCTTC. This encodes CSASSPGLAGEQFF.

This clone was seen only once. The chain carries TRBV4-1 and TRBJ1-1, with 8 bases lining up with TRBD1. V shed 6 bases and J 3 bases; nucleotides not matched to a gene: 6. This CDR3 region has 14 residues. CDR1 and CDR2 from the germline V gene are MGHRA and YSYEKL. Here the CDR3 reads CASSRTGGDTEAFF. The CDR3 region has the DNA TGCGCCAGCAGTCGAACAGGGGGAGACACTGAAGCTTTCTTT.

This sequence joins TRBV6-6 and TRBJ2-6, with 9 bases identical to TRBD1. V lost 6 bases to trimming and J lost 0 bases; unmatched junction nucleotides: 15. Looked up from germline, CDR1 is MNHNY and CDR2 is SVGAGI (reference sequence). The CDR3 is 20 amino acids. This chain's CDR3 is CASSARSGTGRSSGANVLTF. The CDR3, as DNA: TGTGCCAGCAGCGCTAGATCCGGGACAGGGCGTAGCTCTGGGGCCAACGTCCTGACTTTC.

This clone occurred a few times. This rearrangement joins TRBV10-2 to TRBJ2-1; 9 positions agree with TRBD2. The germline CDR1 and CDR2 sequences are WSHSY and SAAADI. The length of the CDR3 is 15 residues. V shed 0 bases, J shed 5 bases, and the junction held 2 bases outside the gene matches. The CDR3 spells CASSESAGGNNEQFF. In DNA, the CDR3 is TGCGCCAGCAGTGAGTCGGCGGGAGGGAACAATGAGCAGTTCTTC.

CDR3 region: CAIRDERTLGGTIPSYNEQFF. CDR3 nucleotides: TGTGCCATCAGGGACGAGAGGACCCTAGGGGGGACTATCCCCTCCTACAATGAGCAGTTCTTC. The chain has TRBV10-3 and TRBJ2-1; D perhaps matches TRBD2 (7 bases). V gave up 6 bases and J gave up 0 bases, with 30 bases separating them. The CDR3 has 21 amino acids. The germline gives CDR1 ENHRY, CDR2 SYGVKD.